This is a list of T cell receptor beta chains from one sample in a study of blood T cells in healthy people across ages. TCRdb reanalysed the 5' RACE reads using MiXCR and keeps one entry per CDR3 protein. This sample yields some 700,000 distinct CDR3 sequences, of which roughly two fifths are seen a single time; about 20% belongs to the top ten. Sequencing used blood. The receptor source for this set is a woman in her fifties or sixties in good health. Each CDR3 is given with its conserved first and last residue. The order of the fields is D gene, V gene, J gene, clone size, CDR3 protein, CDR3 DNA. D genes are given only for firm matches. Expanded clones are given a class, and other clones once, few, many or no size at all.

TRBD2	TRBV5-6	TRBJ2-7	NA	CASSRTSGASLSYNEQYF	TGTGCCAGCAGCCGGACTAGCGGGGCCTCACTCTCCTACAATGAGCAGTACTTC
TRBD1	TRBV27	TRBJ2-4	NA	CASSSTGQSKRYF	TGTGCCAGCAGTTCCACGGGACAGAGCAAAAGGTACTTC
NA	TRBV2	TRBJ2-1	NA	CASSGRSGDEQFF	TGTGCCAGCAGTGGACGAAGCGGCGATGAGCAGTTCTTC
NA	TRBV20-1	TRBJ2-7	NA	CSGPVGPGDEQYF	TGCAGTGGTCCAGTGGGACCCGGCGACGAGCAGTACTTC
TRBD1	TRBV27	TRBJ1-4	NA	CASSLSGQGWTNEKLFF	TGTGCCAGCAGTTTATCGGGACAGGGATGGACTAATGAAAAACTGTTTTTT
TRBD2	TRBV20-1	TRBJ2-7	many	CSARWTSENYEQYF	TGCAGTGCTAGATGGACTAGCGAGAACTACGAGCAGTACTTC
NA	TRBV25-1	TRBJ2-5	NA	CASSEYWGGRETQYF	TGTGCCAGCAGTGAATATTGGGGGGGGCGGGAGACCCAGTACTTC
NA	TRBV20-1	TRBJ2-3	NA	CSARPPRSTDTRYF	TGCAGTGCTAGGCCCCCGAGAAGCACAGATACGCGGTATTTT
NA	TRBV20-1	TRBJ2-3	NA	CSAHRDFFEDTQYF	TGCAGTGCCCACCGGGACTTCTTTGAAGATACGCAGTATTTT
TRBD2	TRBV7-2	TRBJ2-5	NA	CASSQLAGGRETQYF	TGTGCCAGCAGCCAACTAGCGGGAGGGCGGGAGACCCAGTACTTC
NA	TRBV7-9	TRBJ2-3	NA	CASSFLGDTQYF	TGTGCCAGCAGCTTTCTGGGAGATACGCAGTATTTT
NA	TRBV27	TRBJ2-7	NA	CASSWGQNYEQYF	TGTGCCAGCAGTTGGGGACAAAACTACGAGCAGTACTTC
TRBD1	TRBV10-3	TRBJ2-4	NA	CAISELGQPKNIQYF	TGTGCCATCAGTGAGTTGGGACAGCCTAAAAACATTCAGTACTTC
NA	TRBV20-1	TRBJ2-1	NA	CSARDQRTGNSYNEQFF	TGCAGTGCTAGAGATCAAAGAACCGGGAACTCCTACAATGAGCAGTTCTTC
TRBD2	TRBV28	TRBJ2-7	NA	CASSIAGTYEQYF	TGTGCCAGCAGTATAGCGGGAACCTACGAGCAGTACTTC
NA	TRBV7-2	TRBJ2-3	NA	CASSLVIGVLDTQYF	TGTGCCAGCAGCTTAGTTATCGGAGTATTAGATACGCAGTATTTT
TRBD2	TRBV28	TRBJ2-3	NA	CASRMESGGGTDTQYF	TGTGCCAGCAGGATGGAGAGCGGGGGAGGCACAGATACGCAGTATTTT
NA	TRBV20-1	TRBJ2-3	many	CSAPSGGTDTQYF	TGCAGTGCTCCGTCTGGGGGTACAGATACGCAGTATTTT
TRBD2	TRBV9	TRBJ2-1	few	CASSESTSGTYNEQFF	TGTGCCAGCAGCGAGTCGACTAGCGGAACTTACAATGAGCAGTTCTTC
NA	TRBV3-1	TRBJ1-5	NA	CASSQAAGEQPQHF	TGTGCCAGCAGCCAAGCTGCAGGGGAGCAGCCCCAGCATTTT
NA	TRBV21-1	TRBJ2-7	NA	CVSSPPGPPTYTEQYF	TGTGTCAGCAGTCCCCCGGGACCCCCTACATACACTGAGCAGTACTTC
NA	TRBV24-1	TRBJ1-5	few	CATSEGGTRQPQHF	TGTGCCACCAGTGAAGGAGGTACGCGGCAGCCCCAGCATTTT
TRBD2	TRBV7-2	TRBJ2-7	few	CASSFSGSEGEQYF	TGTGCCAGCAGCTTTAGCGGGAGTGAGGGGGAGCAGTACTTC
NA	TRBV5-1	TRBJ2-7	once	CASRSGDEQYF	TGCGCCAGCAGGAGCGGCGACGAGCAGTACTTC
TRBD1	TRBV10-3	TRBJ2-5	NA	CAISGTGVSETQYF	TGTGCCATCAGTGGGACAGGGGTTTCGGAGACCCAGTACTTC
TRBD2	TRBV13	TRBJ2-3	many	CASSLGLAGGYTQYF	TGTGCCAGCAGCTTAGGACTAGCGGGAGGTTATACGCAGTATTTT
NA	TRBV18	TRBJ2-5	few	CASSPSLTEVNEQYF	TGTGCCAGCTCACCGTCTTTGACAGAAGTCAATGAGCAGTACTTC
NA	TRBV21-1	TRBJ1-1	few	CASTRTVENTEAFF	TGTGCCAGCACCCGGACAGTAGAGAACACTGAAGCTTTCTTT
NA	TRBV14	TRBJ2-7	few	CASSQARQASSYEQYF	TGTGCCAGCAGCCAAGCTAGGCAGGCTAGCTCCTACGAGCAGTACTTC
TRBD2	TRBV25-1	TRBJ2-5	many	CATGGAGEQYF	TGTGCCACCGGTGGGGCGGGGGAGCAGTACTTC
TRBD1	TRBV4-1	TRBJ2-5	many	CASRQGQETQYF	TGCGCCAGCAGACAGGGACAGGAGACCCAGTACTTC
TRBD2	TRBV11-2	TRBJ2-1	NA	CASTSLKTSGGRNEQFF	TGTGCCAGCACGTCCCTTAAAACTAGCGGGGGACGAAATGAGCAGTTCTTC
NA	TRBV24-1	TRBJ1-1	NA	CATSDSRTENTEAFF	TGTGCCACCAGTGATTCCCGGACGGAGAACACTGAAGCTTTCTTT
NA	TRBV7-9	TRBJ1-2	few	CASSLIHGYTF	TGTGCCAGCAGCCTGATTCATGGCTACACCTTC
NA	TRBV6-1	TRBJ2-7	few	CASNVQDLYEQYF	TGTGCCAGCAATGTACAGGACCTCTACGAGCAGTACTTC
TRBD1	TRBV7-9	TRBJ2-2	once	CASSSMGQTNTGELFF	TGTGCCAGCAGCTCAATGGGACAGACAAACACCGGGGAGCTGTTTTTT
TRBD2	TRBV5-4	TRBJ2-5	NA	CASSPAGLAQETQYF	TGTGCCAGCAGCCCTGCGGGACTAGCACAAGAGACCCAGTACTTC
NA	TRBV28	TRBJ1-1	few	CASRRADGEMGEAFF	TGTGCCAGCAGACGAGCCGATGGGGAAATGGGTGAAGCTTTCTTT
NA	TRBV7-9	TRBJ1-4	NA	CASSWGEGLGSEKLFF	TGTGCCAGCAGCTGGGGAGAGGGGTTGGGGAGTGAAAAACTGTTTTTT
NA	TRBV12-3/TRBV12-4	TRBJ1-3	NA	CASTSAGRGNTIYF	TGTGCCAGCACCTCGGCGGGCAGAGGAAACACCATATATTTT
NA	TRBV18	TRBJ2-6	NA	CASSPVREGSGANVLTF	TGTGCCAGCTCACCTGTGAGAGAGGGCTCTGGGGCCAACGTCCTGACTTTC
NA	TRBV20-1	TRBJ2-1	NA	CSARKLAGTANEQFF	TGCAGTGCTAGAAAACTTGCGGGAACGGCCAATGAGCAGTTCTTC
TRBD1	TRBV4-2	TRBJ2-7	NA	CASSQSGSWDRSTYEQYF	TGTGCCAGCAGCCAATCTGGGTCTTGGGACAGGAGTACCTACGAGCAGTACTTC
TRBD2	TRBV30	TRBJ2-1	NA	CAWRGLAVLGEQFF	TGTGCCTGGAGGGGACTAGCGGTCTTGGGTGAGCAGTTCTTC
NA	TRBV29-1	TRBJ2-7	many	CSGRGTQTYEQYF	TGCAGCGGACGCGGGACGCAGACCTACGAGCAGTACTTC
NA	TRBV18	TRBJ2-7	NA	CASSPPSQYEQYF	TGTGCCAGCTCACCACCGTCACAATACGAGCAGTACTTC
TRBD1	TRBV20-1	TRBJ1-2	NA	CSARSLRDSTNYGYTF	TGCAGTGCTAGATCATTACGGGACAGTACTAACTATGGCTACACCTTC
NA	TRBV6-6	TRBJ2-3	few	CASASGPISDTQYF	TGTGCCAGCGCCTCGGGACCCATTTCAGATACGCAGTATTTT
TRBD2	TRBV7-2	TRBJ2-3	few	CASRGAGISTDTQYF	TGTGCCAGCAGAGGAGCGGGAATAAGCACAGATACGCAGTATTTT
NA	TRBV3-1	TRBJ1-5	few	CASSHPDMPQHF	TGTGCCAGCAGCCATCCCGACATGCCCCAGCATTTT
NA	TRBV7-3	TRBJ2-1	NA	CASSLTPRLHHYNEQFF	TGTGCCAGCAGCTTAACCCCCCGACTTCACCATTACAATGAGCAGTTCTTC
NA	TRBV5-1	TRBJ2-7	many	CASSLEQPRDEQYF	TGCGCCAGCAGCTTGGAACAGCCCCGGGACGAGCAGTACTTC
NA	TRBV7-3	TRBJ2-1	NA	CASSLEYRDEQFF	TGTGCCAGCAGCTTAGAGTACCGTGATGAGCAGTTCTTC
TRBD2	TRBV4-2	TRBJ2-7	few	CASSQDGGLSSGVPYEQYF	TGTGCCAGCAGCCAAGATGGGGGTTTAAGTAGCGGGGTGCCCTACGAGCAGTACTTC
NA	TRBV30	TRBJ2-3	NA	CAWSVGSEGPSTDTQYF	TGTGCCTGGAGTGTAGGGTCAGAGGGCCCTAGCACAGATACGCAGTATTTT